The 5 T cell receptor beta chains below come from one sample, sequenced in a study of shared clonotypes between healthy human individuals. Only in-frame clones appear in the TCRdb table, and some are missing; sequencing was by immunoSEQ multiplex PCR. The table lists 1,400,000 or so clones, 98% of them singletons, with about 0.4% in the top ten. Sequences were obtained from naive CD4+ T cells sorted from blood. Indicated subset: CD45RA+ positively selected. Source of these receptors: a man between 25 and 39 years old in good health.

V is TRBV5-4 and J is TRBJ2-5; the D gene is possibly TRBD1 (6 bases). CDR1 SGHNT and CDR2 YYREEE come from the germline V gene (reference sequence). V was trimmed by 3 bases and J by 3 bases, leaving 12 bases between them. This CDR3 spans 14 amino acids. The CDR3 DNA reads TGTGCCAGCAGCTCGCCGGGACAAAAAGAGACCCAGTACTTC. As protein: CASSSPGQKETQYF.

J is TRBJ2-5 and V is TRBV19; D gene uncertain. The CDR3 covers 13 residues. Germline-derived CDR1 and CDR2 are LNHDA and SQIVND (reference sequence). Deletions cut 5 bases from V and 2 bases from J, with 9 bases between. The CDR3 loop reads CASSFGPQETQYF. CDR3 bases: TGTGCCAGTAGTTTCGGGCCACAAGAGACCCAGTACTTC.

The chain couples TRBV15 to TRBJ2-5; TRBD2 aligns across 7 bases. CDR1 and CDR2 (germline): LNHNV, YYDKDF (reference sequence). Trimming cost V 0 bases and J 4 bases; bases outside gene matches: 5. This CDR3 region has 15 residues. The CDR3 DNA reads TGTGCCACCAGCAGAGATAGAGCGGGAACAGAGACCCAGTACTTC. Its translation: CATSRDRAGTETQYF.

In the case of this clone: Other DNA sequences of this sample code for an identical CDR3. This chain links TRBV6-5 with TRBJ2-3; D is possibly TRBD1 (5 bases). The germline V gene has CDR1 MNHEY and CDR2 SVGAGI. CDR3 length: 15 residues. V dropped 0 bases and J dropped 3 bases, with 10 bases sitting between them. CDR3 nucleotide sequence: TGTGCCAGCAGTTACTCGGGGCAGGGAACAGATACGCAGTATTTT. Translating it yields CASSYSGQGTDTQYF.

In regard to this clone: The sample carries other DNA sequences with the same CDR3. This chain links TRBV28 with TRBJ1-2; no reliable D call. The ends were cut back, 6 bases at V and 0 bases at J, with 11 bases in the middle. Germline CDR1 MDHEN, CDR2 SYDVKM. CDR3 length: 14 residues. CDR3 protein: CASSYSTANYGYTF. The DNA for the CDR3 is TGTGCCAGCAGCTACTCTACCGCTAACTATGGCTACACCTTC.